The source of this T cell receptor (beta chain) is a study of blood T cell repertoires in COVID-19. As for the study in general: Donors in the United States, Italy and Spain gave samples during acute or convalescent COVID-19. In each case, the material was cDNA or gDNA derived from T cells, B-cell-depleted T cells, or PBMCs.

The germline V gene encodes CDR1 LNHDA and CDR2 SQIVND (reference sequence). Between the trimmed V and J ends, which lost 3 bases and 9 bases, there was a span of 20 bases. CDR3 size: 16 residues. Sequencing was performed with immunoSEQ multiplex PCR; in TCRdb, only in-frame clones are kept and a portion is missing. The table includes just under 300,000 clones, around nine tenths detected once. The chain employs TRBV19 and TRBJ2-2; tentatively, D is TRBD2 (5 bases). The receptor comes from a man aged 65-85 years with acute or convalescent COVID-19. The sample taken for sequencing was peripheral blood. CDR3 region: CASSIHRAGLHRELFF. As DNA, the CDR3 is TGTGCCAGTAGTATCCATAGGGCAGGACTTCACCGGGAGCTGTTTTTT.